The 29 T cell receptor beta chains given below trace back to one sample, sequenced in a study of blood T cells in healthy people across ages (dated by TCRdb to 2013 to 2016). Receptor amplification or capture employed 5' RACE. Sequencing instrument: Illumina HiSeq 2500. A second roughly 6 to 12 cycle PCR used a sample-barcoded 5' primer and a J-beta primer mix. The public reads were reanalyzed by TCRdb: fastp trimming at Q25, MiXCR alignment, in-frame beta chains only. Each CDR3 protein appears once, grouped with its most common genes and DNA. This sample holds about 780,000 distinct CDR3 sequences; 35% to 60% were observed only once. The top ten clonotypes cover roughly 18% of the sample. Sequencing used blood. The source of these receptors is an elderly man in good health.

This clonotype was observed a handful of times. The CDR3 reads CASSQGRRNTDTQYF. The CDR3 DNA reads as TGTGCCAGCAGCCAAGGGAGGAGAAACACAGATACGCAGTATTTT. This chain connects TRBV3-1 to TRBJ2-3; the D gene is possibly TRBD2 (5 bases). The CDR3 sequence is 15 residues long. V was pared by 1 base and J by 2 bases, with 10 bases between. Germline CDR1 LGHDT, CDR2 YNNKEL (reference sequence).

Of note for this clonotype: Sequence at one end of the junction differs from germline and may be a read error. The CDR3 region has the DNA TGCAGTACTAGTATAGCCTCTGGAAACACCATATATTTT. Translated, it gives CSTSIASGNTIYF. J is TRBJ1-3 and V is TRBV20-1, with D hard to call. The CDR3 consists of 13 residues. Germline V gene data show CDR1 as DFQATT and CDR2 as SNEGSKA (reference sequence).

The chain carries TRBV20-1 and TRBJ2-7; maybe TRBD1 (5 bases). V lost 0 bases to trimming and J lost 3 bases, with 18 bases between them. CDR3 length equals 16 residues. The germline gives CDR1 DFQATT, CDR2 SNEGSKA (reference sequence). The CDR3, as DNA: TGCAGTGCTAGAGATAACTCTCCAGGGATGAACTACGAGCAGTACTTC. Translation gives CSARDNSPGMNYEQYF.

V usage is TRBV5-1 and J usage is TRBJ2-7, with TRBD1 as a possible D gene (5 bases). V lost 5 bases and J 4 bases, leaving 16 bases between the germline ends. Germline CDR1 SGHRS, CDR2 YFSETQ. This CDR3 region has 14 residues. CDR3 amino acids: CASSSPSTDYEQYF. CDR3 in DNA: TGCGCCAGCAGTTCTCCCTCGACAGATTACGAGCAGTACTTC.

V and J are TRBV20-1 and TRBJ1-1; D might be TRBD1 (6 bases). Trimming cost V 3 bases and J 0 bases, with 11 bases left between them. This CDR3 contains 14 residues. Looked up from germline, CDR1 is DFQATT and CDR2 is SNEGSKA (reference sequence). As DNA, the CDR3 is TGCAGTGCTAGGGTACCAGGGGTGAACACTGAAGCTTTCTTT. It encodes CSARVPGVNTEAFF.

This chain joins TRBV10-2 and TRBJ1-2, with 7 bases aligning to TRBD1. The CDR3 covers 13 residues. With V trimmed by 7 bases and J by 2 bases, 4 bases remained unmatched. Germline values: CDR1 WSHSY, CDR2 SAAADI. Here the CDR3 reads CASTDRENYGYTF. DNA for the CDR3: TGCGCCAGCACTGACAGGGAGAACTATGGCTACACCTTC.

The chain recombines TRBV27 with TRBJ2-3, with a possible D match to TRBD2 (5 bases). CDR1 and CDR2 from the germline V gene are MNHEY and SMNVEV (reference sequence). The CDR3 loop spans 16 amino acids. Trimming took off 0 bases at V and 0 bases at J, with 10 bases between the two ends. The CDR3 DNA follows: TGTGCCAGCAGTTTATCGGCGGCGGGTAGCACAGATACGCAGTATTTT. The encoded protein is CASSLSAAGSTDTQYF.

This chain uses TRBV12-3 or TRBV12-4 with TRBJ2-7; D gene unclear. The CDR3 has 13 residues. Trimming left V 6 bases short and J 3 bases short, with 12 bases between. CDR3 bases: TGTGCCAGCAGCTCAGTCGATTTCTACGAGCAGTACTTC. Translated, it gives CASSSVDFYEQYF.

The CDR3 coding sequence is TGCAGTGCTAGAAGCGGTAGGAATGAGCAGTTCTTC. Translation: CSARSGRNEQFF. This chain links TRBV20-1 with TRBJ2-1; tentative D call: TRBD2 (5 bases). V lost 2 bases to trimming and J lost 7 bases, with 9 bases between them. This CDR3 is built from 12 residues. The germline CDR1 and CDR2 sequences are DFQATT and SNEGSKA (reference sequence).

As regards this clonotype: A much larger clone sits a single nucleotide away, making a read error possible. The chain carries TRBV28 and TRBJ1-5, with TRBD1 matching over 7 bases. Germline trimming cut 11 bases from V and 1 base from J; bases unmatched to any gene: 5. The CDR3 is 13 amino acids. The germline V gene encodes CDR1 MDHEN and CDR2 SYDVKM. CDR3 nucleotide sequence: TGTGCCGAGGGGGCAGTAAGCAATCAGCCCCAGCATTTT. This translates into CAEGAVSNQPQHF.

This clonotype occurred once. The genes are TRBV12-3 or TRBV12-4 and TRBJ1-2, with a possible D match to TRBD1 (5 bases). The CDR3 covers 14 residues. V was pared by 1 base and J by 6 bases, with 12 bases between. The CDR3 sequence: CASSLDSGRDGYTF. DNA of the CDR3: TGTGCCAGCAGTTTAGACTCAGGGCGGGATGGCTACACCTTC.

CDR3 coding DNA: TGTGCCAGCAGTGACTGGCGGGAGGCCCGTGGTGAGCAGTTCTTC. Protein sequence: CASSDWREARGEQFF. The gene calls are TRBV25-1 and TRBJ2-1; the match to TRBD2 covers 8 bases. The CDR3 contains 15 residues. The V gene's germline CDR1 is MGHDK and CDR2 SYGVNS. V was clipped by 3 bases and J by 9 bases; unmatched bases: 10.

This rearrangement joins TRBV5-1 to TRBJ2-6, with TRBD1 as a possible D gene (5 bases). The germline V gene encodes CDR1 SGHRS and CDR2 YFSETQ. V was clipped by 4 bases and J by 0 bases, with 8 bases between them. This CDR3 has 15 residues. This chain's CDR3 is CASSATVSGANVLTF. In DNA form, the CDR3 reads TGCGCCAGCAGCGCGACAGTCTCTGGGGCCAACGTCCTGACTTTC.

As concerns this clonotype: This may come from a read error, since a much larger clone is one base off. V is TRBV24-1 and J is TRBJ2-2, with TRBD1 matching 9 bases. Per the germline V gene, CDR1 is KGHDR and CDR2 is SFDVKD. The CDR3 runs to 14 residues. The CDR3 bases are TGTGCCTCCAGAGGGACAGGGCCCACCGGGGAGCTGTTTTTT. Translating it yields CASRGTGPTGELFF.

V and J are TRBV28 and TRBJ2-1; D gene ambiguous. Deletions cut 1 base from V and 0 bases from J, with 13 bases between. The CDR3 is 17 amino acids. Looked up from germline, CDR1 is MDHEN and CDR2 is SYDVKM. CDR3 sequence: CASSLFPAQSSYNEQFF. The DNA for the CDR3 is TGTGCCAGCAGTTTATTCCCAGCGCAGAGCTCCTACAATGAGCAGTTCTTC.

This chain links TRBV6-2 or TRBV6-3 with TRBJ2-7, with 10 bases fitting TRBD2. The closer fit of TRBJ2-5 to the DNA end suggests the J call may be wrong. This CDR3 contains 15 residues. CDR1 and CDR2 (germline): MNHEY, SVGEGT. The chain's CDR3 is CASKSSGSLGETQYF. CDR3 DNA sequence: TGTGCCAGCAAGTCTAGCGGGAGCTTGGGAGAGACCCAGTACTTC.

The V gene is TRBV7-2, the J gene TRBJ1-2; D is ambiguous. V was clipped by 4 bases and J by 3 bases, with 9 bases between them. This CDR3 comprises 13 residues. Per the germline V gene, CDR1 is SGHTA and CDR2 is FQGNSA. CDR3 region: CASSWSTYYGYTF. CDR3 coding DNA: TGTGCCAGCAGCTGGTCCACTTACTATGGCTACACCTTC.

V and J are TRBV3-1 and TRBJ2-1; TRBD1 is a possible D gene (6 bases). The V end was cut by 0 bases, the J end by 8 bases, with 11 bases between. CDR1 is LGHDT, CDR2 YNNKEL, per germline (reference sequence). The CDR3 length is 14 residues. The CDR3 region has the DNA TGTGCCAGCAGCCAAGAATGGACAGTTCATGAGCAGTTCTTC. Translating gives CASSQEWTVHEQFF.

This clonotype came up once. The genes are TRBV20-1 and TRBJ2-1; 10 bases agree with TRBD2. The CDR3 has 16 residues. V lost 4 bases to trimming and J lost 8 bases; unmatched junction nucleotides: 14. Germline V CDR1 and CDR2: DFQATT, SNEGSKA (reference sequence). CDR3 amino acids: CSAINQLAGYYDEQFF. The CDR3 nucleotides are TGCAGTGCTATAAACCAACTAGCGGGATATTACGATGAGCAGTTCTTC.

The rearrangement links TRBV7-9 to TRBJ2-4; 7 bases line up with TRBD2. The last part of the DNA fits TRBJ2-7 better; the J call may be wrong. The CDR3 spans 16 residues. Germline CDR1 and CDR2: SEHNR and FQNEAQ (reference sequence). The CDR3 spells CASSLSLAGVLDEQYF. Written as DNA, the CDR3 is TGTGCCAGCAGCTTATCCCTGGCGGGAGTACTGGACGAGCAGTACTTC.

The chain carries TRBV12-3 or TRBV12-4 and TRBJ1-5; unclear D gene. The CDR3 contains 16 residues. V was pared by 6 bases and J by 2 bases, with 17 bases between. This chain's CDR3 is CASSPTRGKGNQPQHF. Here the CDR3 DNA reads TGTGCCAGCAGCCCGACCCGGGGTAAAGGCAATCAGCCCCAGCATTTT.

This clonotype has more than one count but fewer than ten. V usage is TRBV20-1 and J usage is TRBJ1-5, with a possible D match to TRBD1 (5 bases). V lost 6 bases and J 7 bases, leaving 13 bases between the germline ends. CDR1 is DFQATT, CDR2 SNEGSKA, per germline (reference sequence). The length of the CDR3 is 12 residues. The CDR3 sequence is CSADLTDQPQHF. DNA of the CDR3: TGCAGTGCAGATTTGACAGACCAGCCCCAGCATTTT.

About this clonotype itself: Possible read error: a much larger clone is one base away. The V and J genes are TRBV7-2 and TRBJ2-7; possibly TRBD1 or TRBD2 for D (6 bases each). CDR1 is SGHTA, CDR2 FQGNSA, per germline. V lost 5 bases and J 7 bases, leaving 24 bases between the germline ends. The CDR3 runs 16 residues. The CDR3 sequence: CASSRDTAGSGNEQYF. The CDR3 bases are TGTGCCAGCAGCCGGGACACAGCGGGCTCAGGAAATGAGCAGTACTTC.

The rearrangement links TRBV7-2 to TRBJ2-1, with TRBD2 identical over 11 bases. Germline assignment: CDR1 SGHTA and CDR2 FQGNSA. The junction had 17 bases not matched to a gene; V was cut back by 7 bases and J by 0 bases. The CDR3 consists of 20 residues. The CDR3 here is CASTTRGTSGAENSYNEQFF. CDR3 nucleotide sequence: TGTGCCAGCACCACGAGGGGGACTAGCGGAGCCGAAAACTCCTACAATGAGCAGTTCTTC. The entire variable domain, with the rest obtained from reference TRBV7-2 and TRBJ2-1, is as follows: GAGVSQSPSNKVTEKGKDVELRCDPISGHTALYWYRQSLGQGLEFLIYFQGNSAPDKSGLPSDRFSAERTGGSVSTLTIQRTQQEDSAVYLCASTTRGTSGAENSYNEQFFGPGTRLTVL.

The rearrangement joins TRBV9 to TRBJ2-5; D is uncertain. The CDR3 loop spans 16 amino acids. Germline V lookup: CDR1 SGDLS, CDR2 YYNGEE. Between the trimmed V and J ends, which lost 4 bases and 4 bases, there was a span of 20 bases. CDR3 DNA sequence: TGTGCCAGCAGCTCTTTTGGGCAAGAGATCGGAGAGACCCAGTACTTC. Protein product: CASSSFGQEIGETQYF.

This clonotype was seen many times. The gene calls are TRBV15 and TRBJ2-5, with 7 bases aligning to TRBD1. Germline assignment: CDR1 LNHNV and CDR2 YYDKDF (reference sequence). This CDR3 spans 15 amino acids. After removal of 6 bases from V and 5 bases from J, the junction contained 12 bases not matched to a gene. CDR3 residues: CATSNPGTDFETQYF. The CDR3 DNA is TGTGCCACCAGTAATCCCGGGACAGACTTCGAGACCCAGTACTTC.

This clonotype has only a few counts. The CDR3 sequence is CAISESMGQGGDEQYF. CDR3 nucleotide sequence: TGTGCCATCAGTGAGTCAATGGGACAGGGTGGTGACGAGCAGTACTTC. The gene calls are TRBV10-3 and TRBJ2-7; 9 positions agree with TRBD1. The CDR3 is 16 amino acids. Germline trimming cut 0 bases from V and 5 bases from J; bases unmatched to any gene: 8. In germline, CDR1 is ENHRY, CDR2 SYGVKD.

This clonotype was picked up a small number of times. The CDR3 DNA follows: TGCAGTGCGGTAGCGGGACAGGCCACCCACGAGCAGTACTTC. Encoded protein: CSAVAGQATHEQYF. The V gene is TRBV20-1, the J gene TRBJ2-7; D may correspond to TRBD1 or TRBD2 (8 bases each). The V gene's germline CDR1 is DFQATT and CDR2 SNEGSKA (reference sequence). The V end lost 6 bases, the J end lost 5 bases, and 20 bases lay between the germline ends. The CDR3 length is 14 residues.

About this clonotype: This could be a read error, since a much larger clone is one nucleotide away. The J gene is TRBJ2-7, the V gene TRBV7-2; possibly TRBD1 for D (5 bases). The CDR3 extends over 14 amino acids. Germline assignment: CDR1 SGHTA and CDR2 FQGNSA. The V end was cut by 5 bases, the J end by 7 bases, with 18 bases between. The CDR3, as DNA: TGTGCCAGCAGCCCTGACAGAGTCTACAATGAGCAGTACTTC. This gives the protein CASSPDRVYNEQYF.